Sequencing of this T cell receptor (beta chain) was carried out in a study of T cells in Graves' hyperthyroidism and ophthalmopathy (dated by TCRdb to about 2019). For the study in its entirety: Peripheral blood was collected at initial diagnosis, before any treatment. A discovery cohort of about a hundred patients, approximately 45 with Graves' ophthalmopathy and approximately 55 with stable Graves' hyperthyroidism, was used to find distinguishing TCR V-J signatures. Prospective prediction of ophthalmopathy was tested in an independent validation cohort consisting of fewer than 20 hyperthyroidism patients and about 17 patients who later progressed to ophthalmopathy. For training and testing, the 100 or so patients in the discovery cohort were randomly divided in a 7:3 ratio. In six Graves' hyperthyroidism patients, the study also compared T-cell repertoires from thyroid tissue with T-cell repertoires from blood. Following sampling, methimazole starting at 30 mg daily was given to hyperthyroidism patients, and high-dose intravenous methylprednisolone was given to ophthalmopathy patients. The paper reports TCR Vbeta CDR3 sequencing of approximately 140 peripheral blood samples: some 41 ophthalmopathy, fewer than 80 hyperthyroidism and approximately 17 progressor patients.

Overall study results and their limits: No statistical method was used to set the sample size in advance, and investigators knew the group allocation. Most expanded thyroid clonotypes (frequency above 0.001) were also detected in blood, suggesting blood repertoires may reflect thyroid immune responses. A 13 V-J signature model separated ophthalmopathy from stable hyperthyroidism, with around 88% sensitivity and roughly 84% specificity in cross-validation and 80%/75% in testing. During validation, the model predicted progression to ophthalmopathy a median of approximately 7 months ahead of onset, with 70.59% sensitivity and 72.22% specificity.

The TCR beta CDR3 regions were amplified from the RNA transcripts. The TCR CDR3 was subjected to a first round of RT-PCR using the HTBI primer set and the Qiagen OneStep RT-PCR kit. Libraries were constructed in a second round of multiplex PCR, after which size selection and purification were performed. Sequencing of the libraries was done on an Illumina HiSeq2000 using paired-end 100 bp reads. Regarding the original processing steps: SOAPnuke was used to process the raw data, with reads discarded if the reads contained adapters or uncalled bases, had a mean Phred below 15, or lacked an exact constant-primer or identifier match. High-quality paired reads were merged using COPE v1.2.5, and each unique nucleotide sequence was defined as a clonotype. MiTCR v1.1 was used to align the clonotypes against IMGT TRBV, TRBD and TRBJ reference segments. The analysis was restricted to V-J combinations with a frequency above 0.0001, which together covered over 99% of the repertoires. The TCS score was defined as F50 (clonal expansion) divided by E x V (chaos), with BLOSUM62-based TCRdist calculated between CDR3 peptides within each V-J. Welch's t-statistics and random forest reduced around 510 V-J features to 13, which were used in a naive Bayes classifier (R e1071). TCRdb reprocessed the public reads (quality trimming at Q25 with fastp, clone calling with MiXCR) and kept in-frame beta chains. Every distinct CDR3 protein forms one entry, paired with its most common genes and DNA. TCRdb, rather than the study authors, made the V and J calls. The sample profile shows 350,000 or so distinct CDR3 sequences; roughly 18% of them were found once. Approximately 49% of the sample goes to the ten largest clones.

In the germline V gene (reference sequence), CDR1 corresponds to DFQATT and CDR2 to SNEGSKA. From its cysteine to its phenylalanine, the CDR3 spans 15 amino acids. Of all the DNA, just the CDR3 is kept, 45 bases in frame from base 1. The germline V end is reduced by 5 bases and the J end by 0 bases; junction bases left unmatched: 7. Stable Graves' hyperthyroidism was defined as the absence of progression to ophthalmopathy over 18 months of follow-up. Hyperthyroidism patients were newly diagnosed, with disease duration under 2 months, and aged 18 to 65 years. Exclusion was applied to patients with uncontrolled infections, other autoimmune diseases, pregnancy or lactation. Diagnoses were established on the basis of clinical symptoms, serum thyroxine and TRAb, thyroid ultrasound, and orbital computed tomography. Ficoll-Paque density gradient centrifugation was used to isolate PBMCs from approximately 10 ml of fresh peripheral blood. Trizol reagent was used to extract total RNA, and RNA quality was then checked on an Agilent 2100 Bioanalyzer.

On this clonotype itself: Its antigen is currently not known. Base qualities are not recorded, but no much larger clone differs from it by a single base.

The sequence was collected from a woman aged 50 to 60 with Graves' hyperthyroidism. The sequence links TRBV20-1 to TRBJ2-1, and TRBD1 matches 7 of the central bases. Sequencing was performed on blood. The CDR3 loop reads CSAGETGDSYNEQFF. DNA sequence: TGCAGTGCTGGGGAAACAGGGGACTCCTACAATGAGCAGTTCTTC.